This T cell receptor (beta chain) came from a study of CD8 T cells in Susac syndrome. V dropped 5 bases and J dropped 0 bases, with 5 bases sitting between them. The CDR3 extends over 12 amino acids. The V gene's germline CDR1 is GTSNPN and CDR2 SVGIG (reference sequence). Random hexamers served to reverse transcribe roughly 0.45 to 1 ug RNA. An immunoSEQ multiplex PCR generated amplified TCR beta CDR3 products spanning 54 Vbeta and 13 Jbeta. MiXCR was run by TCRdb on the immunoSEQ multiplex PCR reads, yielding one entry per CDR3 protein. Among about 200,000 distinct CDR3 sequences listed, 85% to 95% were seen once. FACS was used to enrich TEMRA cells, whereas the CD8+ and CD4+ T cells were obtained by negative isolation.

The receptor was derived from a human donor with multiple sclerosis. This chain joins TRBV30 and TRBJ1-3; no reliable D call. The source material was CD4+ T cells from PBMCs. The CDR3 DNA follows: TGTGCCTGGGATCGCTCTGGAAACACCATATATTTT. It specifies CAWDRSGNTIYF. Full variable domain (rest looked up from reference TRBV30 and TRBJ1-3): SQTIHQWPATLVQPVGSPLSLECTVEGTSNPNLYWYRQAAGRGLQLLFYSVGIGQISSEVPQNLSASRPQDRQFILSSKKLLLSDSGFYLCAWDRSGNTIYFGEGSWLTVV.